These 30 T cell receptor beta chains came from one sample sequenced in a study of beta chain features in type 1 diabetes. All of the isolated RNA was reverse transcribed, so expressed TCRB transcripts were sequenced. Generated by immunoSEQ multiplex PCR, the TCRdb table keeps only in-frame clones and is missing some. The sample comprises around 400,000 clones, roughly 15% of which are singletons, and about 0.019% rests with the top ten. The sequenced sample consisted of naive CD4+ T cells from blood. These TCRs come from a woman aged 18-29 years in good health.

The J gene is TRBJ2-3, the V gene TRBV5-1; no firm D call. CDR3 length: 15 residues. Germline V gene lookup returns CDR1 SGHRS and CDR2 YFSETQ. V lost 1 base and J 2 bases, leaving 11 bases between the germline ends. CDR3 sequence reads: CASSLQPGSTDTQYF. CDR3 DNA: TGCGCCAGCAGCTTGCAGCCAGGATCCACAGATACGCAGTATTTT.

The rearrangement uses TRBV29-1 and TRBJ1-1, with D perhaps matching TRBD1 (5 bases). V was trimmed by 4 bases and J by 3 bases, leaving 12 bases between them. Germline CDR1 and CDR2: SQVTM and ANQGSEA. The CDR3 sequence is 13 residues long. CDR3 coding DNA: TGCAGCGTTGGCGATCGGGGGTACACTGAAGCTTTCTTT. This encodes CSVGDRGYTEAFF. Combining the CDR3 with reference TRBV29-1 and TRBJ1-1 gives the whole variable domain SAVISQKPSRDICQRGTSLTIQCQVDSQVTMMFWYRQQPGQSLTLIATANQGSEATYESGFVIDKFPISRPNLTFSTLTVSNMSPEDSSIYLCSVGDRGYTEAFFGQGTRLTVV.

V and J are TRBV19 and TRBJ1-2; D possibly corresponds to TRBD1 (6 bases). This CDR3 has 12 residues. Germline V lookup: CDR1 LNHDA, CDR2 SQIVND (reference sequence). V was clipped by 10 bases and J by 4 bases, with 13 bases between them. CDR3: CAIDTGLYGYTF. Here the CDR3 DNA reads TGTGCCATCGATACAGGGCTCTATGGCTACACCTTC.

This clone was detected a few times. The chain carries TRBV4-1 and TRBJ1-4; no clear D. The CDR3 is 13 amino acids. CDR1 and CDR2 from the germline V gene are MGHRA and YSYEKL. Trimming shortened V by 1 base and J by 11 bases, and 11 bases separated the two germline ends. The CDR3, as DNA: TGCGCCAGCAGCCAAGCCGGAACTACTAAACTGTTTTTT. This encodes CASSQAGTTKLFF.

This clone was detected a few times. CDR3: CASSLASRVNTEAFF. In DNA form, the CDR3 reads TGTGCCAGCAGCTTAGCGTCCCGGGTAAACACTGAAGCTTTCTTT. This rearrangement joins TRBV7-2 to TRBJ1-1, with D hard to call. Trimming removed 0 bases at V and 2 bases at J, with 10 bases between. Germline values: CDR1 SGHTA, CDR2 FQGNSA. This CDR3 spans 15 amino acids. Combining the CDR3 with reference TRBV7-2 and TRBJ1-1 gives the whole variable domain GAGVSQSPSNKVTEKGKDVELRCDPISGHTALYWYRQSLGQGLEFLIYFQGNSAPDKSGLPSDRFSAERTGGSVSTLTIQRTQQEDSAVYLCASSLASRVNTEAFFGQGTRLTVV.

This clone was recorded a few times. The V and J genes are TRBV18 and TRBJ2-1; 9 bases are a match to TRBD1. Germline V gene sequence: CDR1 KGHSH, CDR2 LQKENI. The length of the CDR3 is 16 residues. Unmatched junction bases numbered 8, after V lost 2 bases and J lost 6 bases. The CDR3: CASSPTRTGEANEQFF. For the CDR3, the DNA is TGTGCCAGCTCACCAACCCGGACAGGGGAAGCCAATGAGCAGTTCTTC.

V is TRBV29-1 and J is TRBJ2-1; 10 bases are a match to TRBD2. Germline CDR1 is SQVTM and CDR2 is ANQGSEA. This CDR3 has 17 residues. After removal of 2 bases from V and 4 bases from J, the junction contained 11 bases not matched to a gene. For the CDR3, the DNA is TGCAGCGTTGAAATCGGTAGCGGGAGGACCCCTTACAATGAGCAGTTCTTC. As protein: CSVEIGSGRTPYNEQFF.

The V and J genes are TRBV15 and TRBJ2-7; TRBD1 is a possible D gene (7 bases). The germline V and J ends were trimmed by 0 bases and 2 bases, with 14 bases remaining between them. Germline V CDR1 and CDR2: LNHNV, YYDKDF (reference sequence). The CDR3 extends over 16 amino acids. The CDR3 protein is CATSRDGGTAPYEQYF. Here the CDR3 DNA reads TGTGCCACCAGCAGAGATGGAGGGACAGCCCCCTACGAGCAGTACTTC. Variable domain in full (rest from reference TRBV15 and TRBJ2-7): DAMVIQNPRYQVTQFGKPVTLSCSQTLNHNVMYWYQQKSSQAPKLLFHYYDKDFNNEADTPDNFQSRRPNTSFCFLDIRSPGLGDTAMYLCATSRDGGTAPYEQYFGPGTRLTVT.

V usage is TRBV14 and J usage is TRBJ2-1; 11 bases fit TRBD2. This CDR3 region has 15 residues. Per germline, CDR1 SGHDN and CDR2 FVKESK. J gave up 9 bases and V 1 base, and 5 bases lay outside the gene matches. The CDR3: CASSQGLAGRFEQFF. The CDR3 region has the DNA TGTGCCAGCAGCCAAGGACTAGCGGGAAGGTTTGAGCAGTTCTTC.

V gene TRBV2 combines with J gene TRBJ2-1, with TRBD1 matching 9 bases. J gave up 6 bases and V 7 bases, and 10 bases lay outside the gene matches. CDR1 is SNHLY and CDR2 is FYNNEI in the germline V gene. The CDR3 loop spans 15 amino acids. The CDR3 loop reads CASTPGQGNRNEQFF. In nucleotides, the CDR3 is TGTGCCAGCACCCCGGGACAGGGTAATCGCAATGAGCAGTTCTTC.

The sample holds a few counts of this clone. V gene TRBV5-1 combines with J gene TRBJ2-1; the match to TRBD2 covers 8 bases. The germline CDR1 and CDR2 sequences are SGHRS and YFSETQ. Unmatched junction bases numbered 5, after V lost 6 bases and J lost 3 bases. This CDR3 region has 14 residues. CDR3 sequence reads: CASNPGGGYNEQFF. CDR3 bases: TGCGCCAGCAACCCGGGAGGGGGCTACAATGAGCAGTTCTTC.

On this clone: The junction departs from germline at one end; a sequencing error may be responsible. The chain carries TRBV19 and TRBJ2-3, with a possible D match to TRBD2 (6 bases). CDR1 is LNHDA, CDR2 SQIVND, per germline (reference sequence). The CDR3 is 15 residues long. Here the CDR3 DNA reads TGTGCCAGTAGTATGGTCGGCGGGACGGCAGAAACGCAGTATTTT. This translates into CASSMVGGTAETQYF.

This clone was counted only a few times. This chain joins TRBV5-1 and TRBJ1-2; TRBD1 matches 10 bases. Germline V gives CDR1 SGHRS, CDR2 YFSETQ. V dropped 4 bases and J dropped 8; count of bases not matched to a gene: 8. This CDR3 has 14 amino acids. CDR3 nucleotides: TGCGCCAGCAGCCATGGGACAGGGGATGACGGCTACACCTTC. Protein: CASSHGTGDDGYTF.

V is TRBV7-9 and J is TRBJ2-3, with TRBD2 identical over 7 bases. CDR3 length: 15 amino acids. J gave up 3 bases and V 5 bases, and 8 bases lay outside the gene matches. The germline V gene has CDR1 SEHNR and CDR2 FQNEAQ (reference sequence). The CDR3 DNA reads as TGTGCCAGCAGCGCGGGGAGGGTGTGGACAGATACGCAGTATTTT. It encodes CASSAGRVWTDTQYF.

The V call is TRBV2, the J call TRBJ2-1, with D maybe TRBD2 (6 bases). V was trimmed by 4 bases and J by 0 bases, leaving 10 bases between them. The germline V gene encodes CDR1 SNHLY and CDR2 FYNNEI. The CDR3 runs 15 residues. CDR3 region: CASSGSGVSYNEQFF. The CDR3 DNA reads as TGTGCCAGCAGTGGATCGGGAGTCTCCTACAATGAGCAGTTCTTC.

This clone came up a few times. The rearrangement joins TRBV18 to TRBJ2-1, with 8 bases that match TRBD2. This CDR3 has 14 residues. V lost 6 bases, J lost 10 bases, and 11 bases stayed unmatched. Germline lookup yields CDR1 KGHSH and CDR2 LQKENI. CDR3 residues: CASSSPGRGGEQFF. CDR3 coding DNA: TGTGCCAGCTCGTCGCCGGGGCGCGGGGGGGAGCAGTTCTTC.

This clone was seen only a few times. The chain employs TRBV7-3 and TRBJ2-1, with D uncertain. This CDR3 region has 14 residues. Trimming took 1 base from V and 5 from J, leaving 9 bases between them. Germline V gives CDR1 SGHTA, CDR2 FQGTGA. For the CDR3, the DNA is TGTGCCAGCAGCTTAAGTCCTAAGAACAATGAGCAGTTCTTC. Its protein is CASSLSPKNNEQFF.

This clone came up many times. This chain joins TRBV4-3 and TRBJ2-6, with D hard to call. The V gene lost 1 base and the J gene lost 0 bases, with 7 bases spanning the gap. This CDR3 is 16 amino acids long. CDR1 LGHNA and CDR2 YSLEER come from the germline V gene. The CDR3 loop reads CASSQALVSGANVLTF. In DNA form, the CDR3 reads TGCGCCAGCAGCCAAGCTTTAGTCTCTGGGGCCAACGTCCTGACTTTC.

In regard to this clone: Other nucleotide sequences from this sample produce the same CDR3. This chain uses TRBV30 with TRBJ1-5, with 7 bases fitting TRBD1. The CDR3 runs to 14 residues. The J segment lost 4 bases and the V segment lost 0 bases, leaving 3 bases of the junction unmatched. In germline, CDR1 is GTSNPN, CDR2 SVGIG (reference sequence). CDR3 protein: CAWSVGRGNQPQHF. CDR3 coding DNA: TGTGCCTGGAGTGTAGGCAGGGGGAATCAGCCCCAGCATTTT.

This clone turned up a few times. This chain links TRBV10-3 with TRBJ1-2, with TRBD1 matching 7 bases. This CDR3 has 14 residues. V was clipped by 6 bases and J by 0 bases; unmatched bases: 4. Per the germline V gene, CDR1 is ENHRY and CDR2 is SYGVKD. CDR3 amino acids: CAIRGTASNYGYTF. The CDR3 coding sequence is TGTGCCATCAGAGGGACAGCTTCTAACTATGGCTACACCTTC.

This clone was seen a handful of times. This chain connects TRBV5-1 to TRBJ2-3; TRBD2 might be the D (5 bases). V was trimmed by 4 bases and J by 1 base, leaving 10 bases between them. The CDR3 runs to 14 residues. Germline assignment: CDR1 SGHRS and CDR2 YFSETQ. CDR3 in amino acids: CASSLDSRTDTQYF. The CDR3 DNA reads TGCGCCAGCAGCCTGGACTCTCGCACAGATACGCAGTATTTT. Full variable domain (outside the CDR3, taken from reference TRBV5-1 and TRBJ2-3): KAGVTQTPRYLIKTRGQQVTLSCSPISGHRSVSWYQQTPGQGLQFLFEYFSETQRNKGNFPGRFSGRQFSNSRSEMNVSTLELGDSALYLCASSLDSRTDTQYFGPGTRLTVL.

This clone was picked up a small number of times. In DNA, the CDR3 is TGTGCCAGCAGCCAGGGGGGAGCCTCCTACGAGCAGTACTTC. It yields the protein CASSQGGASYEQYF. This chain joins TRBV14 and TRBJ2-7; possibly TRBD2 for D (6 bases). The V end was cut by 3 bases, the J end by 0 bases, with 9 bases between. CDR1 and CDR2 from the germline V gene are SGHDN and FVKESK. The CDR3 has 14 residues.

This clone appeared a few times. The rearrangement joins TRBV5-1 to TRBJ1-2, with D possibly TRBD1 on 5 matching bases. The germline V gene encodes CDR1 SGHRS and CDR2 YFSETQ. The V gene lost 0 bases and the J gene lost 5 bases, with 8 bases spanning the gap. The CDR3 consists of 13 residues. The CDR3 reads CASSLAQAYGYTF. The CDR3 DNA reads as TGCGCCAGCAGCTTGGCACAGGCGTATGGCTACACCTTC.

This clone was counted only a few times. The J gene is TRBJ2-2, the V gene TRBV6-5; 8 bases match TRBD1. Trimming removed 6 bases from V and 2 bases from J; junction bases left unmatched: 5. Germline CDR1 and CDR2: MNHEY and SVGAGI. CDR3 length equals 15 residues. The CDR3 reads CASRLQGGNTGELFF. CDR3 in DNA: TGTGCCAGCAGGCTACAGGGGGGAAACACCGGGGAGCTGTTTTTT.

This clone showed up just a few times. V gene TRBV28 combines with J gene TRBJ1-5, with 7 bases that match TRBD1. CDR3 length equals 14 residues. Germline V CDR1 and CDR2: MDHEN, SYDVKM. Germline trimming cut 2 bases from V and 7 bases from J; bases unmatched to any gene: 5. CDR3 sequence reads: CASSLDRAGQPQHF. The CDR3 DNA is TGTGCCAGCAGTTTAGACAGGGCGGGACAGCCCCAGCATTTT.

The rearrangement links TRBV9 to TRBJ1-2, with unresolved D. CDR1 SGDLS and CDR2 YYNGEE come from the germline V gene. The CDR3 totals 13 residues. V lost 0 bases and J 7 bases, leaving 10 bases between the germline ends. In DNA form, the CDR3 reads TGTGCCAGCAGCGTAGACCGTTACGGTGGCTACACCTTC. It specifies CASSVDRYGGYTF.

The chain recombines TRBV21-1 with TRBJ2-5; TRBD1, as called in the table, went unchecked against the DNA. TRBV21-1 has pseudogene status. The CDR3 is made up of 15 amino acids. The CDR3 DNA reads TGTGCCAGCAGCAAAAGGGACAGGGAATCGGAGACCCAGTACTTC. It yields the protein CASSKRDRESETQYF.

This chain joins TRBV2 and TRBJ2-7, with 9 bases lining up with TRBD1. V lost 10 bases to trimming and J lost 5 bases; unmatched junction nucleotides: 12. CDR3 length: 14 amino acids. Germline V CDR1 and CDR2: SNHLY, FYNNEI. The CDR3 DNA sequence: TGTGCCATCACCTCGGGACAGGGTCTACACGAGCAGTACTTC. It specifies CAITSGQGLHEQYF. Together with reference TRBV2 and TRBJ2-7, the CDR3 gives the full variable domain: EPEVTQTPSHQVTQMGQEVILRCVPISNHLYFYWYRQILGQKVEFLVSFYNNEISEKSEIFDDQFSVERPDGSNFTLKIRSTKLEDSAMYFCAITSGQGLHEQYFGPGTRLTVT.

The rearrangement uses TRBV25-1 and TRBJ2-1; 12 nucleotides align to TRBD2. The CDR3 has 16 residues. The V segment lost 3 bases and the J segment 4 bases; nucleotides outside the gene matches: 4. CDR1 MGHDK and CDR2 SYGVNS come from the germline V gene. The DNA of the CDR3 is TGTGCCAGCAGTGACCGGACTAGCGGGGAATACAATGAGCAGTTCTTC. Amino acids: CASSDRTSGEYNEQFF.

V is TRBV6-5 and J is TRBJ1-1; D possibly corresponds to TRBD1 (5 bases). Germline CDR1 is MNHEY and CDR2 is SVGAGI. Trimming stripped 2 bases from V and 1 base from J, with 11 bases between. This CDR3 region has 15 residues. CDR3 DNA: TGTGCCAGCAGTTACGCGTTTACAGGGAACACTGAAGCTTTCTTT. Its protein product is CASSYAFTGNTEAFF.